The 6 T cell receptor beta chains below come from one sample, sequenced in a study of vaccination and CD4 T cells after COVID-19 (dated by TCRdb to between 2021 and 2024). The library was generated by PCR. The reads were generated on an Illumina iSeq 100. At the Johns Hopkins FTIC core, DNA from the cultured CD4+ T cells underwent TCR sequencing with the Oncomine TCR Beta short-read assay. TCRdb reanalyzed the raw reads on its own, using fastp at Q25 for trimming and MiXCR for clone calling, and kept in-frame beta chains. For every CDR3 protein sequence, its rows merge into one entry that carries the most common genes and DNA. This sample comprises tens of thousands of distinct CDR3 sequences, 35% to 40% of them detected only once. Around 18% of the sample is in the top ten clones. These receptors' antigens are unknown. This specimen's treatment or condition label, per the study, means: 10-day PBMC culture with coronavirus spike peptide pools or control peptides (ViraFEST assay).

The starting material was CD4+ T cells from blood, cultured in vitro, obtained before SARS-CoV-2 vaccination. These receptors all come from a human donor who received a COVID-19 vaccine.

Only a few counts were recorded for this clonotype. V and J are TRBV7-3 and TRBJ2-3; D remains ambiguous. The V end was cut by 0 bases, the J end by 3 bases, with 7 bases between. CDR3 length equals 14 residues. Germline CDR1 SGHTA, CDR2 FQGTGA. The CDR3 region has the DNA TGTGCCAGCAGCTTAACTAGGGCAACAGATACGCAGTATTTT. This encodes CASSLTRATDTQYF. The variable domain in full, completed from reference TRBV7-3 and TRBJ2-3, reads GAGVSQTPSNKVTEKGKYVELRCDPISGHTALYWYRQSLGQGPEFLIYFQGTGAADDSGLPNDRFFAVRPEGSVSTLKIQRTERGDSAVYLCASSLTRATDTQYFGPGTRLTVL.

The J gene is TRBJ2-2, the V gene TRBV12-3 or TRBV12-4; D is unresolved. The CDR3 length is 12 residues. V lost 6 bases and J lost 7, with 9 bases in between. The CDR3 reads CASRTSNGELFF. The CDR3 region has the DNA TGTGCCAGCAGAACCTCTAACGGGGAGCTGTTTTTT.

The chain is built from TRBV20-1 and TRBJ1-1, with D uncertain. The CDR3 is made up of 15 amino acids. Germline V gives CDR1 DFQATT, CDR2 SNEGSKA (reference sequence). V was trimmed by 0 bases and J by 1 base, leaving 12 bases between them. The CDR3 here is CSARDRKGTNTEAFF. CDR3 DNA sequence: TGCAGTGCTAGAGATAGGAAGGGAACGAACACTGAAGCTTTCTTT.

This clonotype turned up a few times. The CDR3 DNA reads TGTGCCAGCAGTGTTAGGGCGCGGTCAGATACGCAGTATTTT. Its protein product is CASSVRARSDTQYF. This sequence joins TRBV25-1 and TRBJ2-3; D is uncertain. CDR1 and CDR2 from the germline V gene are MGHDK and SYGVNS. Trimming stripped 4 bases from V and 4 bases from J, with 12 bases between. The CDR3 extends over 14 amino acids.

This clonotype has just a few counts. V usage is TRBV7-8 and J usage is TRBJ1-6; D is unresolved. The ends were cut back, 5 bases at V and 0 bases at J, with 11 bases in the middle. The germline gives CDR1 SGHVS, CDR2 FQNEAQ. This CDR3 spans 16 amino acids. The CDR3 nucleotides read TGTGCCAGCAGCCGGGAGGGAAGCTCCTATAATTCACCCCTCCACTTT. Translated, it gives CASSREGSSYNSPLHF.

The V and J genes are TRBV6-1 and TRBJ1-1, with D uncertain. The ends were cut back, 6 bases at V and 5 bases at J, with 10 bases in the middle. CDR1 MNHNS and CDR2 SASEGT come from the germline V gene. This CDR3 has 12 residues. CDR3 nucleotide sequence: TGTGCCAGCAGCAAAGAGTATACTGAAGCTTTCTTT. This encodes CASSKEYTEAFF.